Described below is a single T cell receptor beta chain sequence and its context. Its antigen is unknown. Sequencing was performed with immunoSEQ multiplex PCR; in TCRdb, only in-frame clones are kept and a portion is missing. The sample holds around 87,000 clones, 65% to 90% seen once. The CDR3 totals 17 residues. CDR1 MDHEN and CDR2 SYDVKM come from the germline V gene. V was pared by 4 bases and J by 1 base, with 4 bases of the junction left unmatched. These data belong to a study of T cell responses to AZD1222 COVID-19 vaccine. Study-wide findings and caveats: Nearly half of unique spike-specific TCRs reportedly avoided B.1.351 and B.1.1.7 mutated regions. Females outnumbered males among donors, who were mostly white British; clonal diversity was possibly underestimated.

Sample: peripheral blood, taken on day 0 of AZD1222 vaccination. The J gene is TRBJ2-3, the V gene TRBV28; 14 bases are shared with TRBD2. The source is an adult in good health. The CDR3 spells CASSYGTSGRGTDTQYF. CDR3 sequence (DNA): TGTGCCAGCAGTTATGGGACTAGCGGGAGAGGCACAGATACGCAGTATTTT.